This record covers a single T cell receptor (beta chain). Measured with immunoSEQ multiplex PCR; TCRdb has only the in-frame clones, and not every one. The table lists around 74,000 clones, 80% to 95% of them singletons. These data originate in a study of human versus mouse CDR3 diversity and MHC coevolution. Turning to the study itself: The immunoSEQ assay reportedly detects one in 200,000 T cells.

Per the germline V gene, CDR1 is SEHNR and CDR2 is FQNEAQ (reference sequence). J lost 6 bases, V lost 5 bases, and 10 bases had no gene match. This CDR3 is 14 amino acids long. This rearrangement joins TRBV7-9 to TRBJ2-7; 7 bases match TRBD1. Sample: naive CD4+ T cells from blood. Indicated subset: CD45RO-negative CD62L-positive naive CD4 T cells. The TCR originated in a person aged 30 to 69 in good health. The CDR3 is CASSKTGDRREQYF. As DNA, the CDR3 is TGTGCCAGCAGCAAAACAGGGGATCGTCGCGAGCAGTACTTC.